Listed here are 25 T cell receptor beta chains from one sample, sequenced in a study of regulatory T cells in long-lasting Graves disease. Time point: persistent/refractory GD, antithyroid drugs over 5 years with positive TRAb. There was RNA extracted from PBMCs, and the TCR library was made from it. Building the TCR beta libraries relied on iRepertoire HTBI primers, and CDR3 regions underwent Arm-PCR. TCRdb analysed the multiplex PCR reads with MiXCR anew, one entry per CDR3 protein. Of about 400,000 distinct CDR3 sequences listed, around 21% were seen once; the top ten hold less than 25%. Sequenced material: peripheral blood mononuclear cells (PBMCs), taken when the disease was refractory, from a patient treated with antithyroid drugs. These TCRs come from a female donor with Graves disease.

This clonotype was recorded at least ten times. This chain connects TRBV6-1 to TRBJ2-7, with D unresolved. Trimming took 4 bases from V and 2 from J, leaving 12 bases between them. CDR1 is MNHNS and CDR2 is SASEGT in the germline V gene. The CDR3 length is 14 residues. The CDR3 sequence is CASSGRVYPYEQYF. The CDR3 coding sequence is TGTGCCAGCAGTGGTCGGGTCTACCCCTACGAGCAGTACTTC.

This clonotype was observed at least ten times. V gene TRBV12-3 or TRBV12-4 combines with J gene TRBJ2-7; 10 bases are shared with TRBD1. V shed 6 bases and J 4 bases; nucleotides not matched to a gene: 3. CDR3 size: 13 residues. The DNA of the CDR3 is TGTGCCAGCAGGGGGACAGGGGAATACGAGCAGTACTTC. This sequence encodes CASRGTGEYEQYF.

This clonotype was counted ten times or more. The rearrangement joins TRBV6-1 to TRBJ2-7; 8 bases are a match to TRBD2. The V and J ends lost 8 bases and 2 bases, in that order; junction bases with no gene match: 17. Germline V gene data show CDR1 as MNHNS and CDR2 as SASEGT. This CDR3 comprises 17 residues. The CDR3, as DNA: TGTGCCAGCCCTAGTGGGGGTATCGCGGGAGGAACCTACGAGCAGTACTTC. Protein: CASPSGGIAGGTYEQYF.

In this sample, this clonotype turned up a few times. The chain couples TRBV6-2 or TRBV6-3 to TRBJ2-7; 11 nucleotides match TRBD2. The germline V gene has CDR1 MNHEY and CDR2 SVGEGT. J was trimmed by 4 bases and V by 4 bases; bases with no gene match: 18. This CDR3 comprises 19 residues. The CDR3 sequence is CASSCSGCLAGGPFYEQYF. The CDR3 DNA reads TGTGCCAGCAGTTGTTCTGGCTGCCTAGCGGGAGGTCCCTTTTACGAGCAGTACTTC.

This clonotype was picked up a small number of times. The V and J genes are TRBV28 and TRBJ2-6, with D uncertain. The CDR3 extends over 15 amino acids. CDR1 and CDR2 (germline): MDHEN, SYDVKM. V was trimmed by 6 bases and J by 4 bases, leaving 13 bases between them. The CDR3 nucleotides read TGTGCCAGCAGATGGGTAGGGTCCGGGGCCAACGTCCTGACTTTC. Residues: CASRWVGSGANVLTF.

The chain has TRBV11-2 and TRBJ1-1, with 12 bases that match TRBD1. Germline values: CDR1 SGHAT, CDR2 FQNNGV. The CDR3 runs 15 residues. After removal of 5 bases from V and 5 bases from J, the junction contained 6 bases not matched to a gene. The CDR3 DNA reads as TGTGCCAGCAGCCCCTGGGACAGGGGGCAAACTGAAGCTTTCTTT. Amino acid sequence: CASSPWDRGQTEAFF.

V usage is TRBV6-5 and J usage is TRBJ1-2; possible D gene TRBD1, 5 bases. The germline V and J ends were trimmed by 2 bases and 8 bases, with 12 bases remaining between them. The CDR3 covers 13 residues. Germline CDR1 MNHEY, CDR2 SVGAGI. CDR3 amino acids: CASSYGASTGYTF. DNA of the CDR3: TGTGCCAGCAGTTACGGGGCCTCGACCGGCTACACCTTC.

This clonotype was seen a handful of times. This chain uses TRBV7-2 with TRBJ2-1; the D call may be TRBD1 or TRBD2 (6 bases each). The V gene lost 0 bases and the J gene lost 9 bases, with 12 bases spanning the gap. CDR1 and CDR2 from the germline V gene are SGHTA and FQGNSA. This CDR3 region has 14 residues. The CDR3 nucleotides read TGTGCCAGCAGCTTAGCGGGGGGCAGGGTTGAGCAGTTCTTC. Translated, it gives CASSLAGGRVEQFF.

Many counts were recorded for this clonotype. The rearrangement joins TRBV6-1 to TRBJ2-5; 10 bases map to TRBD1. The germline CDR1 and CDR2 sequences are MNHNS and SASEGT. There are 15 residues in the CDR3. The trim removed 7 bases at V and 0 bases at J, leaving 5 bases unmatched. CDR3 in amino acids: CASTTTGGNQETQYF. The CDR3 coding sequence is TGTGCCAGCACCACGACAGGGGGCAACCAAGAGACCCAGTACTTC.

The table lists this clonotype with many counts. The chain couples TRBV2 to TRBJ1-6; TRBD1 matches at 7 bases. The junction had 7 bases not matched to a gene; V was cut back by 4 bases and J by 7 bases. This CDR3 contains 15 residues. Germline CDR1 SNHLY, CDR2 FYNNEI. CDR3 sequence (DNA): TGTGCCAGCAGTGGGACAGGCGGAGAAAATTCACCCCTCCACTTT. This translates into CASSGTGGENSPLHF. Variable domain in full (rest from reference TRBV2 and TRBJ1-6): EPEVTQTPSHQVTQMGQEVILRCVPISNHLYFYWYRQILGQKVEFLVSFYNNEISEKSEIFDDQFSVERPDGSNFTLKIRSTKLEDSAMYFCASSGTGGENSPLHFGNGTRLTVT.

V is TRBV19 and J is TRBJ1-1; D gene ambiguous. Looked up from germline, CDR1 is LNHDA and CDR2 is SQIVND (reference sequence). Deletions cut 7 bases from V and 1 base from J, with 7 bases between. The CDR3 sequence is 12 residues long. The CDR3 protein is CASNQKNTEAFF. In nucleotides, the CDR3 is TGTGCCAGTAATCAGAAGAACACTGAAGCTTTCTTT.

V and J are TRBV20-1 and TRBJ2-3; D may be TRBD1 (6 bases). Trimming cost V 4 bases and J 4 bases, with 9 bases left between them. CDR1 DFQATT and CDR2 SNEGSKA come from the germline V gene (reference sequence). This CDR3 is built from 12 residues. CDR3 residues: CSATQGPDTQYF. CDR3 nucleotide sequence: TGCAGTGCTACCCAGGGGCCAGATACGCAGTATTTT.

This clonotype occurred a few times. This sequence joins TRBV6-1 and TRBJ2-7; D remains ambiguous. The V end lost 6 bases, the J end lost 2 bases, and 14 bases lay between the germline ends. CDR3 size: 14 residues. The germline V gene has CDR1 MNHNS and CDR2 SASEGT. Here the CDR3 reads CASSSLARPYEQYF. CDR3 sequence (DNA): TGTGCCAGCAGCTCCCTGGCGCGTCCCTACGAGCAGTACTTC.

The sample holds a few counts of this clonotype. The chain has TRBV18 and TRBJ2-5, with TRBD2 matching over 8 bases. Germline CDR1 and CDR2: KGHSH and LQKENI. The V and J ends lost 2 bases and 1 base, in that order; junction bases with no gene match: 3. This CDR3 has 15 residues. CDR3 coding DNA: TGTGCCAGCTCACCAGTAGCGGGGAGCCAAGAGACCCAGTACTTC. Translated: CASSPVAGSQETQYF.

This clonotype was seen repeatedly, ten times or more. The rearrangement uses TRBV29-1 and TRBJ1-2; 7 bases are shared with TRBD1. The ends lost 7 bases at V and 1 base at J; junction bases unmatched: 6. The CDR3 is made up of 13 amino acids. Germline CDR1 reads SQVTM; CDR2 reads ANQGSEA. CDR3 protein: CSARDSFNYGYTF. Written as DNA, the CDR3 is TGCAGCGCCCGGGACAGCTTTAACTATGGCTACACCTTC.

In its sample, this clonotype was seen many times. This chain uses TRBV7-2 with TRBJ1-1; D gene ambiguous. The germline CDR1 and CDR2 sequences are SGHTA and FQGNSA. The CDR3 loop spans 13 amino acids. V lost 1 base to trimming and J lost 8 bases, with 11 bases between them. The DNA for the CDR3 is TGTGCCAGCAGCTTAGTTAAGATGGCCGAAGCTTTCTTT. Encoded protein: CASSLVKMAEAFF.

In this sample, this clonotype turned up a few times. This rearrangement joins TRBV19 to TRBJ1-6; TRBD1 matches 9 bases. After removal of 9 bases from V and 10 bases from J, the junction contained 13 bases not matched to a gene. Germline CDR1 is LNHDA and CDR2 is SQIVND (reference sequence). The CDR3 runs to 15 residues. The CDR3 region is CASSRDREKGSPLHF. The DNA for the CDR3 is TGTGCCAGCTCTCGGGACAGGGAAAAGGGATCACCCCTCCACTTT.

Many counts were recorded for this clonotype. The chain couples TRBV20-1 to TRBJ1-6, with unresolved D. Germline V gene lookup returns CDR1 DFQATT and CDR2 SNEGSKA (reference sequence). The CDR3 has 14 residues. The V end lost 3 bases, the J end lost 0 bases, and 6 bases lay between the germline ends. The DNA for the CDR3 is TGCAGTGCTAGGAGTAGCTCCTATAATTCACCCCTCCACTTT. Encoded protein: CSARSSSYNSPLHF.

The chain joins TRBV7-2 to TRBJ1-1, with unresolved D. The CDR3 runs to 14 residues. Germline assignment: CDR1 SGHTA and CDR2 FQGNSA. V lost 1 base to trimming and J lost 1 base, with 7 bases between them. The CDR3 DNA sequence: TGTGCCAGCAGCTTAGGATCACAGAACACTGAAGCTTTCTTT. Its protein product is CASSLGSQNTEAFF.

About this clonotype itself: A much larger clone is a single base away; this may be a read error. The CDR3 coding sequence is TGTGCCAGCAGTCAACCGACAGGGAGGGCCGGGGGGCTGTTTTTT. This encodes CASSQPTGRAGGLFF. The V and J genes are TRBV28 and TRBJ2-2; either TRBD1 or TRBD2 may supply D (7 bases each). The length of the CDR3 is 15 residues. Germline assignment: CDR1 MDHEN and CDR2 SYDVKM. The full variable domain, with the rest looked up from reference TRBV28 and TRBJ2-2, is DVKVTQSSRYLVKRTGEKVFLECVQDMDHENMFWYRQDPGLGLRLIYFSYDVKMKEKGDIPEGYSVSREKKERFSLILESASTNQTSMYLCASSQPTGRAGGLFFGEGSRLTVL.

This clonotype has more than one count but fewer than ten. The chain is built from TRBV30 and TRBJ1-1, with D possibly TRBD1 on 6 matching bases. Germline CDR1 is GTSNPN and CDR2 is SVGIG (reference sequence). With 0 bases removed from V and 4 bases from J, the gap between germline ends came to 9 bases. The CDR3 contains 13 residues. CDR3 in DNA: TGTGCCTGGAGTGTACAGGGAAGCACTGAAGCTTTCTTT. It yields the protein CAWSVQGSTEAFF.

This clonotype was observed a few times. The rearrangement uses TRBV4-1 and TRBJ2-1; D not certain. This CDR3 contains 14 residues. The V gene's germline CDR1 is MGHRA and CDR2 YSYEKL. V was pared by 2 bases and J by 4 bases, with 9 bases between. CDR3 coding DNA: TGCGCCAGCAGCCAAACAGACGCTTACAATGAGCAGTTCTTC. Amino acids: CASSQTDAYNEQFF.

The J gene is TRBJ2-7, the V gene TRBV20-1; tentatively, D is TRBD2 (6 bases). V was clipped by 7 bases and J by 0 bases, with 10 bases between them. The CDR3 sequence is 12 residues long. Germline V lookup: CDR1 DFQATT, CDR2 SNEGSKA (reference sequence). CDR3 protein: CSGGRGSYEQYF. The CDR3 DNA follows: TGCAGTGGAGGGCGGGGCTCCTACGAGCAGTACTTC.

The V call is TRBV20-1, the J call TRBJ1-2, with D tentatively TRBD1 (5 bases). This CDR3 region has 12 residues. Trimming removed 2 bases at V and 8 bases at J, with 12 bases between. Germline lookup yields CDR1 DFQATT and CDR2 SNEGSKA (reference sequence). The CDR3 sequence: CSARRAGYGYTF. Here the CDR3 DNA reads TGCAGTGCTAGACGGGCAGGGTACGGCTACACCTTC.

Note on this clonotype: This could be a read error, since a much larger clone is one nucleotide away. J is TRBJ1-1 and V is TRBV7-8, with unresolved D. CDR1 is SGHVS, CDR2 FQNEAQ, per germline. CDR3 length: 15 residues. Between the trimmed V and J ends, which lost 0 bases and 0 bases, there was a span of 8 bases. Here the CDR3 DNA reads TGTGCCAGCAGCTTAGCAGGCGGCTTGAACACTGAAGCTTTCTTT. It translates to CASSLAGGLNTEAFF.